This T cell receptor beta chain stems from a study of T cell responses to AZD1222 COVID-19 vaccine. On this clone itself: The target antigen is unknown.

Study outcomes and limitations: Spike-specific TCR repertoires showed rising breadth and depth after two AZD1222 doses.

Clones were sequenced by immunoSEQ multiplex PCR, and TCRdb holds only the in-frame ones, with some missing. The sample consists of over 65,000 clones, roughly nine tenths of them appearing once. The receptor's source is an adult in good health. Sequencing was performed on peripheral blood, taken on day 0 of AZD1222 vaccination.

The CDR3 region is CASSSRAGQRNYGYTF. CDR3 bases: TGTGCCAGCAGCTCACGTGCGGGACAGCGAAACTATGGCTACACCTTC. This chain links TRBV13 with TRBJ1-2; 7 bases are a match to TRBD1. There are 16 residues in the CDR3. With 4 bases clipped from V and 2 bases from J, the junction kept 10 bases outside the gene matches. CDR1 is PRHDT and CDR2 is FYEKMQ in the germline V gene (reference sequence).